These 9 T cell receptor beta chains share one sample of origin, sequenced in a study of breast tumors, draining lymph nodes, adjacent tissues. TCRdb re-called the multiplex PCR reads through MiXCR, storing one row per CDR3 protein. The repertoire consists of 50,000 to 75,000 distinct CDR3 sequences, with 57% occurring once and the leading ten covering about 19%. What was sequenced was breast tumor tissue. These TCRs come from a female donor with breast cancer. Some clones in this sample may be carry-over from other donors' samples.

This clonotype was recorded many times. This sequence joins TRBV29-1 and TRBJ2-1; D may be TRBD2 (5 bases). Germline V gene lookup returns CDR1 SQVTM and CDR2 ANQGSEA. V shed 3 bases and J shed 6 bases, with 15 bases lying between them. This CDR3 is built from 14 residues. The CDR3 bases are TGCAGCGTTGACCCTAGCTTGGGTGCCAATGAGCAGTTCTTC. Translation: CSVDPSLGANEQFF.

Note on this clonotype: The junction differs from germline at one of its ends, possibly a read error. The CDR3 here is CASSVGQNTGELFF. In nucleotides, the CDR3 is TGTGCCAGCAGCGTGGGACAGAACACCGGGGAGCTATTTTTT. The chain employs TRBV9 and TRBJ2-2; 7 bases match TRBD1. Germline CDR1 reads SGDLS; CDR2 reads YYNGEE. The CDR3 runs 14 residues.

The V and J genes are TRBV2 and TRBJ2-3; perhaps TRBD1 as D (5 bases). Trimming took off 9 bases at V and 6 bases at J, with 19 bases between the two ends. The germline CDR1 and CDR2 sequences are SNHLY and FYNNEI. This CDR3 is 14 amino acids long. CDR3 loop: CASIRQLSSDTQYF. The CDR3 DNA reads as TGTGCCAGTATACGACAGCTTTCCTCTGATACGCAGTATTTT. The entire variable domain, with the rest obtained from reference TRBV2 and TRBJ2-3, is as follows: EPEVTQTPSHQVTQMGQEVILRCVPISNHLYFYWYRQILGQKVEFLVSFYNNEISEKSEIFDDQFSVERPDGSNFTLKIRSTKLEDSAMYFCASIRQLSSDTQYFGPGTRLTVL.

This clonotype turned up a few times. This rearrangement joins TRBV7-2 to TRBJ1-6, with D unclear. V lost 7 bases and J lost 0, with 7 bases in between. Per the germline V gene, CDR1 is SGHTA and CDR2 is FQGNSA. This CDR3 has 14 residues. The CDR3 loop is CASTESSYNSPLHF. DNA for the CDR3: TGTGCCAGCACGGAGAGCTCCTATAATTCACCCCTCCACTTT.

This clonotype was seen at least ten times. The CDR3 sequence is CASSLIRISTDTQYF. The CDR3 bases are TGTGCCAGCAGCTTAATCCGGATTAGCACAGATACGCAGTATTTT. V and J are TRBV7-9 and TRBJ2-3; the D is unclear. The CDR3 has 15 residues. Trimming shortened V by 2 bases and J by 0 bases, and 9 bases separated the two germline ends. Germline lookup yields CDR1 SEHNR and CDR2 FQNEAQ (reference sequence).

The J gene is TRBJ2-5, the V gene TRBV7-9; 11 bases are a match to TRBD1. Germline values: CDR1 SEHNR, CDR2 FQNEAQ (reference sequence). The CDR3 is 16 residues long. J was trimmed by 4 bases and V by 2 bases; bases with no gene match: 6. CDR3 in amino acids: CASSLWDRGRAETQYF. The CDR3 nucleotides read TGTGCCAGCAGCTTATGGGACAGGGGGAGGGCAGAGACCCAGTACTTC.

A remark on this clonotype: One end of the junction does not line up with germline, which may come from a read error. The rearrangement uses TRBV6-6 and TRBJ1-6; a possible D gene is TRBD1 (5 bases). The V gene's germline CDR1 is MNHNY and CDR2 SVGAGI (reference sequence). This CDR3 has 15 residues. CDR3 nucleotides: TGTGCCAGCAGTCACTCTGGCAGGGAGGGTTCACCCCTCCACTTT. Translation: CASSHSGREGSPLHF.

This clonotype has a count of ten or more. This chain connects TRBV7-8 to TRBJ2-3; unclear D gene. The V gene's germline CDR1 is SGHVS and CDR2 FQNEAQ. Trimming removed 1 base at V and 2 bases at J, with 4 bases between. The CDR3 sequence is 13 residues long. CDR3 in amino acids: CASSLGYTDTQYF. The CDR3, as DNA: TGTGCCAGCAGCTTAGGGTACACAGATACGCAGTATTTT.

This clonotype was recorded a few times. The rearrangement uses TRBV29-1 and TRBJ2-5; 8 bases match TRBD1. Germline CDR1 and CDR2: SQVTM and ANQGSEA. CDR3 length equals 13 residues. V was clipped by 6 bases and J by 3 bases; unmatched bases: 6. The CDR3 sequence is CSVVRTGKETQYF. CDR3 in DNA: TGCAGCGTCGTGAGGACAGGGAAAGAGACCCAGTACTTC.